This T cell receptor (beta chain) was recorded in a study of blood T cell repertoires in COVID-19. The overall study: Sites in the United States, Italy and Spain provided acute and convalescent COVID-19 samples.

Trimming removed 8 bases from V and 4 bases from J, with 16 bases in between. The V gene's germline CDR1 is MDHEN and CDR2 SYDVKM. The CDR3 loop spans 14 amino acids. The method was immunoSEQ multiplex PCR; TCRdb's version includes in-frame clones alone and lacks a portion of them. In the table there are 150,000 to 200,000 clones, roughly 80% of which are singletons. The rearrangement uses TRBV28 and TRBJ2-3; tentatively, D is TRBD2 (5 bases). The receptor was derived from a woman between 65 and 79 years old with COVID-19, enrolled during active disease. Input material: peripheral blood. CDR3 sequence reads: CASGIGSGSDTQYF. The CDR3 bases are TGTGCCAGCGGGATAGGTTCGGGGTCAGATACGCAGTATTTT.